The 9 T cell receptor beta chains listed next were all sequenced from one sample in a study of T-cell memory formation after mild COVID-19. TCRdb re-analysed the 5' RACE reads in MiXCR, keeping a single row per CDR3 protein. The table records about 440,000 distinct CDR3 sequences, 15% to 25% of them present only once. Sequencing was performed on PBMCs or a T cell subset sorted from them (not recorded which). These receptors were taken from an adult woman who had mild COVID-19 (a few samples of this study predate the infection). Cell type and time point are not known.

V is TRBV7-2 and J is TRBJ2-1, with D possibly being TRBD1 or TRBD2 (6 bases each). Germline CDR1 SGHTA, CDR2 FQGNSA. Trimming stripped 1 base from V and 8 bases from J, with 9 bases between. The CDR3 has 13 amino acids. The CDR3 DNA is TGTGCCAGCAGCTTAGAGGGGGGATATGAGCAGTTCTTC. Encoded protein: CASSLEGGYEQFF.

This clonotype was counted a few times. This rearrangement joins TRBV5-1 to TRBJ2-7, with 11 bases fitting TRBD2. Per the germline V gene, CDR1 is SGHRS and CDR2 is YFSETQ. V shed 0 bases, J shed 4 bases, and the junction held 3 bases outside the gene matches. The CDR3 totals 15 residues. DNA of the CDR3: TGCGCCAGCAGCTTGGGAGCTAGCGGGAGGTACGAGCAGTACTTC. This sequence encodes CASSLGASGRYEQYF. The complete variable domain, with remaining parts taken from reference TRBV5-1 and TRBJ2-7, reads KAGVTQTPRYLIKTRGQQVTLSCSPISGHRSVSWYQQTPGQGLQFLFEYFSETQRNKGNFPGRFSGRQFSNSRSEMNVSTLELGDSALYLCASSLGASGRYEQYFGPGTRLTVT.

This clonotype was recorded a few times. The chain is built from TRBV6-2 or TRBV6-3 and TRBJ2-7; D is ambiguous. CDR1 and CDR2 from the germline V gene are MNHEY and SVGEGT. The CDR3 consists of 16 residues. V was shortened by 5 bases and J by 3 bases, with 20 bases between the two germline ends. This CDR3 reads CASSPTRTPLVYEQYF. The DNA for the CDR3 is TGTGCCAGCAGTCCGACCCGTACACCGCTGGTCTACGAGCAGTACTTC.

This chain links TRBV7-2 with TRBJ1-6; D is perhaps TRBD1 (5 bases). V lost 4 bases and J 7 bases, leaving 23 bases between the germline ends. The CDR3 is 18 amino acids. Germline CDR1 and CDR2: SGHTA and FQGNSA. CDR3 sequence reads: CASSSDLFGTSVNSPLHF. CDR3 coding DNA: TGTGCCAGCAGCTCTGATCTATTCGGGACCTCAGTAAATTCACCCCTCCACTTT. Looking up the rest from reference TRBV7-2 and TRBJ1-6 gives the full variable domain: GAGVSQSPSNKVTEKGKDVELRCDPISGHTALYWYRQSLGQGLEFLIYFQGNSAPDKSGLPSDRFSAERTGGSVSTLTIQRTQQEDSAVYLCASSSDLFGTSVNSPLHFGNGTRLTVT.

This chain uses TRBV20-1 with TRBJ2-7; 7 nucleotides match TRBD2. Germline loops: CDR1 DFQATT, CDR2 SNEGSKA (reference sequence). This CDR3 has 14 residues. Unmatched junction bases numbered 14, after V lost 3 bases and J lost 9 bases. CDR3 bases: TGCAGTGCTAGGCGATCTCCTAGCGGAGAGGTGCAGTACTTC. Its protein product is CSARRSPSGEVQYF.

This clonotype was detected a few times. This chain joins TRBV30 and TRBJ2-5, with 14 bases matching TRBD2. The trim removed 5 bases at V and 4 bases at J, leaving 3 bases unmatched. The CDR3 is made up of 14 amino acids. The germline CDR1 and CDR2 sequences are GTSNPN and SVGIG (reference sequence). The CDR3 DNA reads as TGTGCCTGGGGCGGGACTAGCGGGGGAGAGACCCAGTACTTC. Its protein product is CAWGGTSGGETQYF.

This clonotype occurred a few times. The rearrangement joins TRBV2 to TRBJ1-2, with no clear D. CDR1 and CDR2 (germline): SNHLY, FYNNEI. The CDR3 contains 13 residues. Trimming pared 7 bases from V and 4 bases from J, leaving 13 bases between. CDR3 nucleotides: TGTGCCAGCATGAGAGACACTTTCTATGGCTACACCTTC. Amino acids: CASMRDTFYGYTF. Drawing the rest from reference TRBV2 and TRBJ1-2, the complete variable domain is EPEVTQTPSHQVTQMGQEVILRCVPISNHLYFYWYRQILGQKVEFLVSFYNNEISEKSEIFDDQFSVERPDGSNFTLKIRSTKLEDSAMYFCASMRDTFYGYTFGSGTRLTVV.

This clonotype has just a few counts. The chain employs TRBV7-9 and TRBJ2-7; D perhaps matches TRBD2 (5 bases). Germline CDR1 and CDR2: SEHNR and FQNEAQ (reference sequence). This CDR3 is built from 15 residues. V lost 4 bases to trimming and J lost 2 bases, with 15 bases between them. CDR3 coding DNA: TGTGCCAGCAGCTCCCCGGGCGGGCCTCCCTACGAGCAGTACTTC. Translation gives CASSSPGGPPYEQYF. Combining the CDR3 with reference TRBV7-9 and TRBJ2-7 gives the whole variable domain DTGVSQNPRHKITKRGQNVTFRCDPISEHNRLYWYRQTLGQGPEFLTYFQNEAQLEKSRLLSDRFSAERPKGSFSTLEIQRTEQGDSAMYLCASSSPGGPPYEQYFGPGTRLTVT.

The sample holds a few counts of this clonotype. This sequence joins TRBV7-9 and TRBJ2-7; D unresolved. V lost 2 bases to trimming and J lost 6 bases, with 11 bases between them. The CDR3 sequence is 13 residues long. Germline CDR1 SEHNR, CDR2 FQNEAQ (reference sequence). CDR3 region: CASSLSLSLEQYF. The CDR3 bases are TGTGCCAGCAGCTTAAGTCTCAGCCTCGAGCAGTACTTC.